One sample yielded the 2 T cell receptor beta chains listed below, sequenced in a study of cytomegalovirus exposure and HLA in healthy donors. Vbeta (60) and Jbeta (13) primers were used in the PCR. The table came from immunoSEQ multiplex PCR; TCRdb's copy has only in-frame clones and leaves some out. The sample contains some 200,000 clones, about four fifths of which appear only once. Specimen: PBMCs. The receptors stem from a woman under 30 in good health and CMV-seronegative.

The chain carries TRBV2 and TRBJ1-4, with D possibly matching TRBD1 (5 bases). V was trimmed by 6 bases and J by 3 bases, leaving 14 bases between them. Germline CDR1 is SNHLY and CDR2 is FYNNEI. The CDR3 covers 15 residues. CDR3 protein: CASRGGGASNEKLFF. The CDR3 nucleotides read TGTGCCAGCAGGGGAGGAGGGGCGTCTAATGAAAAACTGTTTTTT.

This chain links TRBV27 with TRBJ2-3, with TRBD2 matching 7 bases. Unmatched junction bases numbered 13, after V lost 8 bases and J lost 5 bases. CDR1 is MNHEY, CDR2 SMNVEV, per germline (reference sequence). The CDR3 is made up of 15 amino acids. In DNA, the CDR3 is TGTGCCAGCGGATTTGAAGCGGGGCCGGGAGATACGCAGTATTTT. Protein: CASGFEAGPGDTQYF.